This TCR beta chain was recovered during a study of cytomegalovirus exposure and HLA in healthy donors. Study-level information: HLA-typed donors contributed 65 million to 95 million unique TCRs, which were held in an early data release.

PCR primers comprised 60 Vbeta and 13 Jbeta primers. Original methodology: In a later analysis, the count reached about 82 million unique TCR beta chains, with roughly 12 million shared. The assay was immunoSEQ multiplex PCR, and TCRdb's table has in-frame clones only and misses some. The V and J calls and clone size are taken from that table; D and trimming were inferred from the DNA. The sample consists of 170,000 or so clones, over 70% of them appearing once. Germline V gene lookup returns CDR1 SGDLS and CDR2 YYNGEE. The CDR3 length is 14 residues. The V end was cut by 0 bases, the J end by 6 bases, with 12 bases between. Only one count was recorded for this clone.

The TCR comes from a woman in her 50s in good health and CMV-seropositive. This chain links TRBV9 with TRBJ1-1; D might be TRBD1 (5 bases). The sequenced material came from PBMCs. CDR3 sequence (DNA): TGTGCCAGCAGCGTAGCCGGGGGTACCGCTGAAGCTTTCTTT. Translation gives CASSVAGGTAEAFF.